The 16 T cell receptor beta chains below all came from one sample that was sequenced in a study of PD-L1 blockade in urothelial cancer. Sample time point: pretreatment peripheral blood. Profiling relied on immunoSEQ multiplex PCR, and the TCRdb table lists in-frame clones only, not all of them. The table includes tens of thousands of clones, 82% detected once. The input for sequencing was PBMCs, taken around atezolizumab (anti-PD-L1) treatment. The receptors shown here come from a man in his fifties or sixties with urothelial cancer.

This rearrangement joins TRBV25-1 to TRBJ1-1; 8 bases fit TRBD1. In germline, CDR1 is MGHDK, CDR2 SYGVNS. CDR3 length: 13 amino acids. Germline trimming cut 6 bases from V and 8 bases from J; bases unmatched to any gene: 8. Here the CDR3 reads CASSIPGQEEAFF. Written as DNA, the CDR3 is TGTGCCAGCAGCATACCGGGACAGGAAGAAGCTTTCTTT.

The gene calls are TRBV11-2 and TRBJ1-4, with D maybe TRBD1 (5 bases). This CDR3 comprises 14 residues. Germline V gives CDR1 SGHAT, CDR2 FQNNGV. Trimming shortened V by 6 bases and J by 1 base, and 9 bases separated the two germline ends. The chain's CDR3 is CASREGLTNEKLFF. The CDR3 DNA reads TGTGCCAGCAGGGAGGGGTTAACTAATGAAAAACTGTTTTTT.

The chain recombines TRBV5-1 with TRBJ2-1; 10 bases align to TRBD1. Germline V lookup: CDR1 SGHRS, CDR2 YFSETQ. Losses at the gene ends were 4 bases for V and 8 bases for J; bases not matched to a gene: 12. There are 16 residues in the CDR3. The DNA for the CDR3 is TGCGCCAGCAGCCGTGGTGGGGGACAGGGGTTTGATGAGCAGTTCTTC. This codes for CASSRGGGQGFDEQFF.

This clone was counted once. The chain carries TRBV28 and TRBJ2-1; no firm D call. The germline gives CDR1 MDHEN, CDR2 SYDVKM. V lost 2 bases and J 3 bases, leaving 5 bases between the germline ends. The CDR3 length is 13 residues. This CDR3 reads CASSLRYYNEQFF. CDR3 DNA sequence: TGTGCCAGCAGTTTACGGTACTACAATGAGCAGTTCTTC.

V gene TRBV27 combines with J gene TRBJ2-3; TRBD2 matches 7 bases. Germline CDR1 is MNHEY and CDR2 is SMNVEV (reference sequence). Trimming removed 2 bases from V and 2 bases from J; junction bases left unmatched: 4. This CDR3 region has 15 residues. CDR3 residues: CASSLGLADTDTQYF. The CDR3 bases are TGTGCCAGCAGTTTAGGCCTAGCGGACACAGATACGCAGTATTTT.

The rearrangement uses TRBV29-1 and TRBJ2-1, with 7 bases lining up with TRBD1. The length of the CDR3 is 19 residues. The germline CDR1 and CDR2 sequences are SQVTM and ANQGSEA. J was trimmed by 1 base and V by 0 bases; bases with no gene match: 15. CDR3 in DNA: TGCAGCGTTGAAGAAATGGGGACAGCCATCTTAGGGTCCTACAATGAGCAGTTCTTC. Translating it yields CSVEEMGTAILGSYNEQFF.

The V gene is TRBV9, the J gene TRBJ2-3; 7 positions agree with TRBD2. In germline, CDR1 is SGDLS, CDR2 YYNGEE. The CDR3 runs 16 residues. V trimming: 0 bases; J trimming: 0 bases; junction bases outside the gene matches: 4. Written as DNA, the CDR3 is TGTGCCAGCAGCGTAGGGGAGGGGATTAGCACAGATACGCAGTATTTT. Amino acid sequence: CASSVGEGISTDTQYF. Variable domain in full (rest from reference TRBV9 and TRBJ2-3): DSGVTQTPKHLITATGQRVTLRCSPRSGDLSVYWYQQSLDQGLQFLIQYYNGEERAKGNILERFSAQQFPDLHSELNLSSLELGDSALYFCASSVGEGISTDTQYFGPGTRLTVL.

J is TRBJ2-7 and V is TRBV6-5, with TRBD1 matching over 7 bases. CDR3 length equals 15 residues. Trimming cost V 5 bases and J 0 bases; bases outside gene matches: 7. Germline loops: CDR1 MNHEY, CDR2 SVGAGI. In DNA form, the CDR3 reads TGTGCCAGCAGTCCCCGGCGACAGGGCTCCTACGAGCAGTACTTC. Translating gives CASSPRRQGSYEQYF.

V and J are TRBV19 and TRBJ2-5; 7 bases map to TRBD2. In germline, CDR1 is LNHDA, CDR2 SQIVND (reference sequence). V gave up 5 bases and J gave up 10 bases; unmatched junction bases: 7. The CDR3 loop spans 12 amino acids. CDR3 sequence (DNA): TGTGCCAGTAGTGTCGGGACGGGGGGCCAGTACTTC. Translating it yields CASSVGTGGQYF.

The V gene is TRBV30, the J gene TRBJ1-2; D is perhaps TRBD1 (5 bases). V lost 6 bases and J 2 bases, leaving 10 bases between the germline ends. This CDR3 is 12 amino acids long. CDR1 GTSNPN and CDR2 SVGIG come from the germline V gene (reference sequence). This CDR3 is CACGGGNYGYTF. The CDR3 nucleotides are TGTGCCTGCGGGGGAGGAAACTATGGCTACACCTTC.

This clone was seen a handful of times. The chain links TRBV28 to TRBJ2-1; TRBD1 agrees at 8 bases. Germline V CDR1 and CDR2: MDHEN, SYDVKM. The CDR3 length is 15 residues. With 6 bases clipped from V and 6 bases from J, the junction kept 10 bases outside the gene matches. The CDR3 spells CASSGRQGHFNEQFF. The CDR3, as DNA: TGTGCCAGCAGCGGCCGACAGGGGCATTTCAATGAGCAGTTCTTC.

This clone showed up just a few times. DNA for the CDR3: TGCGCCAGCAGCCCCGAGGTTTCCGGGACTGAAGCTTTCTTT. Translating it yields CASSPEVSGTEAFF. The chain employs TRBV5-1 and TRBJ1-1; D is undetermined. CDR3 length: 14 residues. The germline CDR1 and CDR2 sequences are SGHRS and YFSETQ. Trimming removed 4 bases at V and 5 bases at J, with 15 bases between.

This chain joins TRBV5-6 and TRBJ2-5; a weak D match, TRBD1 (5 bases). CDR1 SGHDT and CDR2 YYEEEE come from the germline V gene. V dropped 3 bases and J dropped 1 base, with 7 bases sitting between them. This CDR3 region has 13 residues. CDR3 bases: TGTGCCAGCAGCTACGACAGCCAAGAGACCCAGTACTTC. Translation: CASSYDSQETQYF. Variable domain in full (rest from reference TRBV5-6 and TRBJ2-5): DAGVTQSPTHLIKTRGQQVTLRCSPKSGHDTVSWYQQALGQGPQFIFQYYEEEERQRGNFPDRFSGHQFPNYSSELNVNALLLGDSALYLCASSYDSQETQYFGPGTRLLVL.

The rearrangement links TRBV7-2 to TRBJ2-1; 7 bases line up with TRBD2. Germline V gene sequence: CDR1 SGHTA, CDR2 FQGNSA. This CDR3 region has 14 residues. The V gene end was trimmed by 2 bases and the J gene end by 10 bases; junction bases not matched to a gene: 8. The CDR3 spells CASSLNRGVGEQFF. CDR3 nucleotide sequence: TGTGCCAGCAGCTTAAATCGGGGGGTCGGGGAGCAGTTCTTC.

V and J are TRBV30 and TRBJ2-5; D is uncertain. Germline loops: CDR1 GTSNPN, CDR2 SVGIG (reference sequence). This CDR3 contains 14 residues. V was trimmed by 0 bases and J by 5 bases, leaving 13 bases between them. CDR3 region: CAWSVKPLKETQYF. CDR3 DNA: TGTGCCTGGAGTGTAAAGCCTCTGAAGGAGACCCAGTACTTC.

V is TRBV2 and J is TRBJ2-3; 10 bases agree with TRBD2. The CDR3 loop spans 16 amino acids. Germline CDR1 and CDR2: SNHLY and FYNNEI. Unmatched junction bases numbered 8, after V lost 8 bases and J lost 0 bases. The DNA of the CDR3 is TGTGCCAGCGGGCCGGCAGCGGGGGGGAGCACAGATACGCAGTATTTT. Protein product: CASGPAAGGSTDTQYF.